A selection of T cell receptor beta chains follows, all from one sample in a study of regulatory T cells in long-lasting Graves disease. TCRdb reprocessed the multiplex PCR reads via MiXCR and lists one record per CDR3 protein. Of roughly 350,000 distinct CDR3 sequences listed, about a sixth are singletons. The same sample was also used in a study of T cells in Graves' hyperthyroidism and ophthalmopathy.

This sample comprised peripheral blood mononuclear cells (PBMCs), obtained at new diagnosis, from a patient treated with antithyroid drugs. Receptors originate from a woman between 18 and 29 years old with Graves disease. Both conserved end residues are part of each CDR3. Each record gives: clone size, J gene, D gene, V gene, CDR3 DNA, CDR3 protein. A D gene is named only where the DNA matches it firmly. Clone size is given for some rows only: seen once, a few or many times, or a class if the clone is expanded.

>few|TRBJ1-2|NA|TRBV20-1
TGCAGTGCTAGGACTGAGGAAGGCTACACCTTC
CSARTEEGYTF
>many|TRBJ2-7|NA|TRBV3-1
TGTGCCAGCAGCCGGGGGGCTTACGAGCAGTACTTC
CASSRGAYEQYF
>many|TRBJ1-2|TRBD1|TRBV6-5
TGTGCCAGCAGTTCAACAGGGGGCCCGATCTATGGCTACACCTTC
CASSSTGGPIYGYTF
>many|TRBJ2-7|TRBD2|TRBV28
TGTGCCAGCAGTCGGCTGGGGGGGAACGAGCAGTACTTC
CASSRLGGNEQYF
>many|TRBJ2-7|TRBD2|TRBV28
TGTGCCAGCAGGTATACTAGCGGGAGATACGAGCAGTACTTC
CASRYTSGRYEQYF
>NA|TRBJ2-5|NA|TRBV6-5
TGTGCCAGCAGTTACTGGAAGAGCTCCTACAATGAGCAGTACTTC
CASSYWKSSYNEQYF
>few|TRBJ2-1|NA|TRBV9
TGTGCCAGCAGCGTAGGCGTGGGCTCCTACAATGAGCAGTTCTTC
CASSVGVGSYNEQFF
>NA|TRBJ2-7|NA|TRBV6-2/TRBV6-3
TGTGCCAGCAGTTACATCCGGGAGAGCCCCTACGAGCAGTACTTC
CASSYIRESPYEQYF
>many|TRBJ1-1|TRBD1|TRBV27
TGTGCCAGCAGTGAGGGGACAGCGGTGAACACTGAAGCTTTCTTT
CASSEGTAVNTEAFF
>NA|TRBJ2-3|NA|TRBV29-1
TGCAGCGTACAACCGAGTCTAACGCAGTATTTT
CSVQPSLTQYF
>NA|TRBJ1-2|NA|TRBV20-1
TGCAGTGCTATAGTCAGGACGGGGTATGGCTACACCTTC
CSAIVRTGYGYTF
>many|TRBJ2-3|TRBD2|TRBV7-2
TGTGCCAGCAGCTATGGCGGGGGGGCCGCAGATACGCAGTATTTT
CASSYGGGAADTQYF
>many|TRBJ1-2|NA|TRBV3-1
TGTGCCAGCAGCCGGGCCGAATATGGCTACACCTTC
CASSRAEYGYTF
>NA|TRBJ2-2|NA|TRBV6-1
TGTGCCAGCAGGGGATCGACAGGAGTTACCGGGGAGCTGTTTTTT
CASRGSTGVTGELFF
>NA|TRBJ2-3|NA|TRBV11-2
TGTGCCAGCAGCCCGAGGGTCTCACCTGGCACAGATACGCAGTATTTT
CASSPRVSPGTDTQYF
>NA|TRBJ1-6|NA|TRBV18
TGTGCCAGCTCTCCTTCGCCGGTCACCCTCCACTTT
CASSPSPVTLHF
>many|TRBJ2-7|TRBD2|TRBV5-1
TGCGCCAGCAGCTCCGTGGGACTAGCTGGGGAGCAGTACTTC
CASSSVGLAGEQYF
>NA|TRBJ2-2|NA|TRBV9
TGTGCCAGCAGCGAGGGGCTCATATCCACCGGGGAGCTGTTTTTT
CASSEGLISTGELFF
>many|TRBJ2-3|TRBD2|TRBV11-3
TGTGCCAGCAGCCGTAGCGGGTTATACACAGATACGCAGTATTTT
CASSRSGLYTDTQYF
>many|TRBJ2-1|TRBD2|TRBV10-3
TGTGCCATCAGTGAGAAGAGCGGGAGGGCGACGGGTGAGCAGTTCTTC
CAISEKSGRATGEQFF
>NA|TRBJ2-7|NA|TRBV6-2/TRBV6-3
TGTGCCAGCAGTGATGGTTTGTCCTACCCCTACGAGCAGTACTTC
CASSDGLSYPYEQYF
>many|TRBJ1-5|NA|TRBV5-1
TGTGCCAGCAGCTTGCGGGGGCTGGGCAATCAGCCCCAGCATTTT
CASSLRGLGNQPQHF
>NA|TRBJ2-4|TRBD2|TRBV7-3
TGTGCCAGCAGCTTAACGGGGCTAGCGGGAGCCAAAAACATTCAGTACTTC
CASSLTGLAGAKNIQYF
>NA|TRBJ2-7|TRBD2|TRBV6-2/TRBV6-3
TGTGCCAGCAGTACCACAGCGGGAGTGTCGTCCGAGCAGTACTTC
CASSTTAGVSSEQYF
>many|TRBJ2-1|NA|TRBV12-3/TRBV12-4
TGTGCCAGCAGAAGTCGGGCGGGGAGGAACAATGAGCAGTTCTTC
CASRSRAGRNNEQFF
>NA|TRBJ2-4|TRBD2|TRBV6-1
TGTGCCGGACGGGGGGGCCAGGCCAAAAACATTCAGTACTTC
CAGRGGQAKNIQYF
>NA|TRBJ2-7|TRBD1|TRBV30
TGTGCCTGGAGTGCGGGTCCTTTCGGGACAGGGAACCACGAGCAGTACTTC
CAWSAGPFGTGNHEQYF
>many|TRBJ1-1|NA|TRBV28
TGTGCCAGCAGTTTAGGTGGGGTAACTGAAGCTTTCTTT
CASSLGGVTEAFF